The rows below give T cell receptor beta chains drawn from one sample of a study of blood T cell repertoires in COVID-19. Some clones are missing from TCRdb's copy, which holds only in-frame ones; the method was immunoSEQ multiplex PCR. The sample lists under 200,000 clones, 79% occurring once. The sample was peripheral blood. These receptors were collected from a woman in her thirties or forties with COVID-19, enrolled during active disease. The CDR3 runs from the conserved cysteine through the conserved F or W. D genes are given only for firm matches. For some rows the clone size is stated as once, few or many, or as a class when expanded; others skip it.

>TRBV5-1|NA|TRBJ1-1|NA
TGCGCCAGCAGCTACATACAGGCGAACACTGAAGCTTTCTTT
CASSYIQANTEAFF
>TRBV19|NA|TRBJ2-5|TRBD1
TGTGCCAGTAGTTCCTCGTCAGGGGGCGGGACCCAGTACTTC
CASSSSSGGGTQYF
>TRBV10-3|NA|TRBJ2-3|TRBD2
TGTGCCATCAGTCCGGGTAGCGGGAGGGGAACAGATACGCAGTATTTT
CAISPGSGRGTDTQYF
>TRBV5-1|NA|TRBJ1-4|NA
TGCGCCAGCAGCTTGGACAGCATTGCAACTAATGAAAAACTGTTTTTT
CASSLDSIATNEKLFF
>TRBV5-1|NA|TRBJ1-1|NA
TGCGCCAGCAGCTCCGGTCTTAGAGACACTGAAGCTTTCTTT
CASSSGLRDTEAFF
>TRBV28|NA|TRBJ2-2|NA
TGTGCCAGCAGTCCCGGACTACGCGGGGAGCTGTTTTTT
CASSPGLRGELFF
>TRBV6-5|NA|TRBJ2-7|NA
TGTGCCAGCAGTCCGACAGAGCTTGTGCAGTACTTC
CASSPTELVQYF
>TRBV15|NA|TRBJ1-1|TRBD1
TGTGCCACCAGCCCCGGACAGGGGGCTTCTGAAGCTTTCTTT
CATSPGQGASEAFF
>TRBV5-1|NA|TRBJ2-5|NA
TGCGCCAGCAGCTTGCTTAGGGGCAGTGAGACCCAGTACTTC
CASSLLRGSETQYF
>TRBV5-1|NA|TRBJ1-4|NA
TGCGCCAGCAGCCAAGACAGGCTCCTTAATGAAAAACTGTTTTTT
CASSQDRLLNEKLFF
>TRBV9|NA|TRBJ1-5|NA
TGTGCCAGCAGCGTCCTAGCGGGCCCTAGCCATCAGCCCCAGCATTTT
CASSVLAGPSHQPQHF
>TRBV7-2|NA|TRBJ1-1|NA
TGTGCCAGCAGCCCAGGGGTCCTCGCTCCTGAAGCTTTCTTT
CASSPGVLAPEAFF
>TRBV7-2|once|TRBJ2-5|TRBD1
TGTGCCAGCAGCTTACCGACAGGGGGCGTCGAGACCCAGTACTTC
CASSLPTGGVETQYF
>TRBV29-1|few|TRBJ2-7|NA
TGCAGCGCCAGCCGGGACTCGCAATTGGACGAGCAGTACTTC
CSASRDSQLDEQYF
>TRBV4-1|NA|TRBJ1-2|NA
TGCGCCAGCAGCCCTAGCGGAGAGGGGAATCCCTATGGCTACACCTTC
CASSPSGEGNPYGYTF
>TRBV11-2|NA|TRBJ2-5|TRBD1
TGTGCCACCACGGGACAGCCAGGGGAGACCCAGTACTTC
CATTGQPGETQYF
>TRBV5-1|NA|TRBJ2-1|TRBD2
TGCGCCAGCAGCCGACTAGCGGGGGACGAAATAATCTACAATGAGCAGTTCTTC
CASSRLAGDEIIYNEQFF
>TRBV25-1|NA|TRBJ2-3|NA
TGTGCCAGCAGACAGAATACGCAGTATTTT
CASRQNTQYF
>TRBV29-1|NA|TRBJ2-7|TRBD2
TGCAGCGTTGTGCGGGAGTGGGATGGCGAGCAGTACTTC
CSVVREWDGEQYF
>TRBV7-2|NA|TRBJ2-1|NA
TGTGCCAGCAGCTTAGTAAGTGTCGGTTCCGACTCCTACAATGAGCAGTTCTTC
CASSLVSVGSDSYNEQFF
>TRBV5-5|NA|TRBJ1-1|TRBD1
TGTGCCAGTACTGGGACAGAGAACACTGAAGCTTTCTTT
CASTGTENTEAFF
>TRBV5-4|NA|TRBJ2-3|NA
TGTGCCAGCAGCTTGCAGGACACAGATACGCAGTATTTT
CASSLQDTDTQYF
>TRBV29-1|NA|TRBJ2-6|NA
TGCAGCGTTAATAACAGCACCGGGGCCAACGTCCTGACTTTC
CSVNNSTGANVLTF
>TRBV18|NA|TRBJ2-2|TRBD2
TGTGCCAGCTCACCTGGACTAGCGGGCCTGAACACCGGGGAGCTGTTTTTT
CASSPGLAGLNTGELFF
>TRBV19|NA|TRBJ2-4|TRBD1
TGTGCCAGTATCACACGGGACAGAAACATTCAGTACTTC
CASITRDRNIQYF
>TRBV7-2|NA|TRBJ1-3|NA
TGTGCCAGCAGCTTTCTTTCTGGAAACACCATATATTTT
CASSFLSGNTIYF
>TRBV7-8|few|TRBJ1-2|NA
TGTGCCAGCAGCGACCACCGGGATGGCTACACCTTC
CASSDHRDGYTF
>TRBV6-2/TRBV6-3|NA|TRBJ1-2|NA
TGTGCCAGCAGTGACTGGACAGACAACTATGGCTACACCTTC
CASSDWTDNYGYTF
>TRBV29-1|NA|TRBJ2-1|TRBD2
TGCAGCGTCGGACTAGCGGGGGGGTGGACTGAGCAGTTCTTC
CSVGLAGGWTEQFF
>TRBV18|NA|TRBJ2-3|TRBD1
TGTGCCAGCTCAACCTCCGGGACAGGGGGCGATACGCAGTATTTT
CASSTSGTGGDTQYF
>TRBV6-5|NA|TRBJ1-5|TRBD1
TGTGCCAGCAGTTTAACCGACAGGGCCGAAAGGCCCCAGCATTTT
CASSLTDRAERPQHF
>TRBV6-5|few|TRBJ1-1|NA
TGTGCCAGCAGTTATGGGGGGGCGGGGAACACTGAAGCTTTCTTT
CASSYGGAGNTEAFF
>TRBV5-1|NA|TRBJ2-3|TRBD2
TGCGCCAGCAGCCCCACGGTCTTCCTAGCGGGCGGAGATACGCAGTATTTT
CASSPTVFLAGGDTQYF
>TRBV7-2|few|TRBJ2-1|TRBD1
TGTGCCAGCAGCCCAGAGACAGGGGCATACAATGAGCAGTTCTTC
CASSPETGAYNEQFF
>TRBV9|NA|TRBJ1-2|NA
TGTGCCAGCAGCCCGGACAGCCCAGCTAACTATGGCTACACCTTC
CASSPDSPANYGYTF
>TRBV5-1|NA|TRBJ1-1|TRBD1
TGCGCCAGCAGCTTGGAGCGGTATTTCGGACAGGCGAACACTGAAGCTTTCTTT
CASSLERYFGQANTEAFF
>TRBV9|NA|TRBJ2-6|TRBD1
TGTGCCAGCAGCGCGGGACAGGGTGGAGGGGCCAACGTCCTGACTTTC
CASSAGQGGGANVLTF
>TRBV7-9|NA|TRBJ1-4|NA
TGTGCCAGCAGGGGCAGAAGTTCAACTAATGAAAAACTGTTTTTT
CASRGRSSTNEKLFF
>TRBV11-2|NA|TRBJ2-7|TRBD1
TGTGCCAGCAGCCCCGGGACAGGGATCGAGCAGTACTTC
CASSPGTGIEQYF
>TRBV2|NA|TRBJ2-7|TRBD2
TGTGCCAGCAGTGCGGGACTATACGAGCAGTACTTC
CASSAGLYEQYF
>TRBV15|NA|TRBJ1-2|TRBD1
TGTGCCACCAGCAGAGCCCCAGGGGGCGCGGGTGGCTACACCTTC
CATSRAPGGAGGYTF
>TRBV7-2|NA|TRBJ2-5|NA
TGTGCCAGCAGCCCGAATACAGGGTCCCAAGAGACCCAGTACTTC
CASSPNTGSQETQYF
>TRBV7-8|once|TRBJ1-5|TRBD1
TGTGCCAGCAGCCTCGGGGACAGGGGGGATCAGCCCCAGCATTTT
CASSLGDRGDQPQHF
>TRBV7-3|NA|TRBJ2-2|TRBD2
TGTGCCAGCAGCTTCACTAGCGGTCTTACCGGGGAGCTGTTTTTT
CASSFTSGLTGELFF
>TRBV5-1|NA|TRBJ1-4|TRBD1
TGCGCCAGCAGCTCGGGACAGGGGGTGGAAAAACTGTTTTTT
CASSSGQGVEKLFF
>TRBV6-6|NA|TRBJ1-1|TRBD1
TGTGCCAGCCGACCGGAACAGGGGGCATCTGAAGCTTTCTTT
CASRPEQGASEAFF
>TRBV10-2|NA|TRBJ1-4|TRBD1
TGCGCCAGCAAACACAGGGGCGCTAATGAAAAACTGTTTTTT
CASKHRGANEKLFF
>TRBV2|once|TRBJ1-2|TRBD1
TGTGCCAGCGGGGACAGGGTCCTCTATGGCTACACCTTC
CASGDRVLYGYTF
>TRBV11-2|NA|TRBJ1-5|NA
TGTGCCAGCAGCCCACAGGCGACCGGCAATCAGCCCCAGCATTTT
CASSPQATGNQPQHF
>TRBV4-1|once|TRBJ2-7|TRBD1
TGCGCCAGCAGCCAAACGACCGGGACAGGGGACTGGTACGAGCAGTACTTC
CASSQTTGTGDWYEQYF